This T cell receptor beta chain was obtained from a study of cytomegalovirus exposure and HLA in healthy donors. Germline V lookup: CDR1 SQVTM, CDR2 ANQGSEA. V lost 7 bases and J lost 8, with 11 bases in between. This CDR3 comprises 10 residues. Data came from immunoSEQ multiplex PCR; TCRdb stores just in-frame clones and leaves some out. This table holds almost 75,000 clones, 85% found once. Sequencing input: PBMCs. The origin of this receptor is a young man in good health and CMV-seronegative. The chain recombines TRBV29-1 with TRBJ1-1; D ambiguous. CDR3 loop: CSGEFGEAFF. The CDR3 coding sequence is TGCAGCGGGGAGTTTGGGGAAGCTTTCTTT.